Sequencing of this TCR beta chain was carried out in a study of Ad26.COV2.S vaccination and SARS-CoV-2 variants (dated by TCRdb to 2020 to 2022). Study-level background: Sequencing of the TCRbeta repertoire served to evaluate the specificity and breadth of SARS-CoV-2-reactive T cell receptors following Ad26.COV2.S vaccination. The TCR-sequenced set comprised roughly 30 samples: about 19 Ad26.COV2.S vaccine recipients, 5 placebo recipients and 8 SARS-CoV-2 convalescent individuals. The paper's findings and limits, for the study overall: Spike-specific TCR breadth was higher in Ad26.COV2.S recipients than in placebo recipients (P = 0.0014). After vaccination, substantial breadth of spike-specific CD8+ and CD4+ T cell responses was reported. Vaccine and placebo recipients had comparable non-spike TCR breadth, which fits with the vaccine containing only spike. According to the authors, total T cell responses may have been underestimated by the TCR breadth and depth analyses.

As encoded in the germline V gene, CDR1 is SNHLY while CDR2 is FYNNEI. The CDR3, cysteine through phenylalanine, is 14 amino acids long. CDR3 DNA only is kept here, 42 bases in frame from base 1. V loses 8 bases, J loses 5 bases, and the germline ends lie 17 bases apart. The immunoSEQ Assay was the method used to sequence TCRbeta CDR3 regions. After extraction, genomic DNA underwent amplification by bias-controlled multiplex PCR, followed by high-throughput sequencing. In the paper's pipeline: Collapsing and filtering of sequences were performed to quantify the absolute abundance of each unique TCRbeta CDR3 region. T cell fraction was estimated by normalizing TCRbeta template counts to usable DNA, which was measured by amplifying reference genes present in all nucleated cells. Repertoire TCRs were annotated as SARS-CoV-2-specific when V gene, CDR3 amino acid sequence and J gene were exactly matched to a known reactive TCR set. The reference SARS-CoV-2 TCR set was derived from MIRA and filtered for enrichment in COVID-19-positive ImmuneCODE repertoires, a step that removed public or cross-reactive TCRs. Using the MIRA antigens, annotated TCRs were further analysed by specific ORF or by position within an ORF. Breadth was defined as annotated unique rearrangements over total unique productive rearrangements; depth was the summed frequency of those rearrangements. TCR breadth was compared between groups using two-sided Wilcoxon rank-sum tests. TCRdb stores this immuneACCESS table with in-frame sequences only. Part of the clones is absent; in the studies checked, under half of the shortfall reflects unresolved V genes, and no reason is known for the rest. For V, J and clone size, that table is used; D and trimming come from the DNA. The sample table lists about 94,000 clones, under 90% of them with a count of one. In total, the top ten clones hold more than 15% of the sample.

As concerns this clone: Its antigen is still unknown. No much larger clone is present one base from it, and per-base qualities are unavailable.

What this sample's time point label stands for: individuals recovered from natural SARS-CoV-2 infection. The chain was built from TRBV2 and TRBJ2-3; a tentative D call is TRBD2 (6 bases match). This sequence originates from a human donor who had recovered from COVID-19. The sample in question was peripheral blood, obtained after recovery from COVID-19. The DNA sequence is TGTGCCAGCGGAGGGTCCTCTAGGGGAGATACGCAGTATTTT. This yields the protein CASGGSSRGDTQYF. The CDR3 plus the reference TRBV2 and TRBJ2-3 genes for the other parts give the full variable domain: EPEVTQTPSHQVTQMGQEVILRCVPISNHLYFYWYRQILGQKVEFLVSFYNNEISEKSEIFDDQFSVERPDGSNFTLKIRSTKLEDSAMYFCASGGSSRGDTQYFGPGTRLTVL.